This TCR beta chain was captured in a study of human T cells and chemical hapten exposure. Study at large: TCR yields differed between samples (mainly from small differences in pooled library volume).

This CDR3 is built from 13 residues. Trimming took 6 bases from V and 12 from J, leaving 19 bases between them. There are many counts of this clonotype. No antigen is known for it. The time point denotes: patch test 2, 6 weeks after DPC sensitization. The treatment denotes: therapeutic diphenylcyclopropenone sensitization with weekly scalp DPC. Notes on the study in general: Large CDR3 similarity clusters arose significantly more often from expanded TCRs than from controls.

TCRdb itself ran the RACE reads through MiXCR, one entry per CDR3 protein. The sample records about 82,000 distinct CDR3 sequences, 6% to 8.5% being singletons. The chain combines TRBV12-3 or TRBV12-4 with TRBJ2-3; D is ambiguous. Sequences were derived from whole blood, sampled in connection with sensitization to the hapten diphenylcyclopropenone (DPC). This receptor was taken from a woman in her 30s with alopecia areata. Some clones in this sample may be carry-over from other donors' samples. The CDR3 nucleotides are TGTGCCAGCAGGTCCCCCGCGGCTCGGCTACAGTATTTT. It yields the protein CASRSPAARLQYF.